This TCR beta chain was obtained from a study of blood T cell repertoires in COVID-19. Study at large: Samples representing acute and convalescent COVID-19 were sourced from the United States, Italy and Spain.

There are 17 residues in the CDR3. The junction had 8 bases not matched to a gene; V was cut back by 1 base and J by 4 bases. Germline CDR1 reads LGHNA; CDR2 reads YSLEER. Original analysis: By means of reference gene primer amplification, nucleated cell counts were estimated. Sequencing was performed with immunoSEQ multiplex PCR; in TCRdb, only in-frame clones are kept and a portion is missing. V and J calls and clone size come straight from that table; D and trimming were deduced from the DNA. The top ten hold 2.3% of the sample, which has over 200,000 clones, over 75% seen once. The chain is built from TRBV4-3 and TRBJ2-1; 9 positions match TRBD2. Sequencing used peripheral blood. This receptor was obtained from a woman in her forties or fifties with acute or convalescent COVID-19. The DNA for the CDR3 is TGCGCCAGCAGCCAAGTGCGGGCTAGCGGGGAATACAATGAGCAGTTCTTC. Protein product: CASSQVRASGEYNEQFF.